These T cell receptor beta chains were read from a single sample in a study of blood T cell repertoires in COVID-19. Some clones are missing from TCRdb's copy, which holds only in-frame ones; the method was immunoSEQ multiplex PCR. Found here are about 97,000 clones, 78% of them singletons; the top ten hold around 9.8%. The sequenced sample consisted of peripheral blood. Source of these receptors: a man aged 60 to 75 with active or convalescent COVID-19. The CDR3 runs from the conserved cysteine through the conserved F or W. The D gene is left open where the match is weak. Clone size is shown for a subset of rows, as once, few, many or a class of expanded clone.

d_gene,v_gene,j_gene,abundance,CDR3aa,CDR3nt
NA,TRBV9,TRBJ2-2,NA,CASSVVTSNRELFF,TGTGCCAGCAGCGTAGTAACTTCTAACCGGGAGCTGTTTTTT
NA,TRBV10-3,TRBJ1-2,NA,CAISGQLTAAYGYTF,TGTGCCATCAGTGGCCAGTTGACAGCCGCCTATGGCTACACCTTC
NA,TRBV7-9,TRBJ2-1,NA,CASSIRTGGGHEQFF,TGTGCCAGCAGCATTCGGACTGGCGGGGGCCATGAGCAGTTCTTC
NA,TRBV7-2,TRBJ1-5,NA,CASSLNSRTGGQPQHF,TGTGCCAGCAGCTTAAACTCTAGGACCGGGGGTCAGCCCCAGCATTTT
TRBD2,TRBV5-4,TRBJ2-7,NA,CASSLKQTSAYEQYF,TGTGCCAGCAGCCTAAAGCAGACTAGCGCCTACGAGCAGTACTTC
NA,TRBV15,TRBJ2-6,NA,CATSRDNRAGANVLTF,TGTGCCACCAGCAGAGACAACAGGGCTGGGGCCAACGTCCTGACTTTC
TRBD2,TRBV6-6,TRBJ2-1,few,CASSPSRAGGPDEQFF,TGTGCCAGCAGTCCCTCGCGGGCGGGAGGTCCCGATGAGCAGTTCTTC
NA,TRBV6-2/TRBV6-3,TRBJ2-2,few,CASSYSRVRGTGELFF,TGTGCCAGCAGTTACTCAAGGGTCAGGGGCACCGGGGAGCTGTTTTTT
NA,TRBV7-9,TRBJ2-1,NA,CASSLQAGYYNEQFF,TGTGCCAGCAGCTTACAGGCGGGGTACTACAATGAGCAGTTCTTC
TRBD2,TRBV6-5,TRBJ2-1,NA,CASSVSGTSNEQFF,TGTGCCAGCTCCGTTAGCGGGACCTCCAATGAGCAGTTCTTC
NA,TRBV18,TRBJ2-1,NA,CASSPRTVETKGEQFF,TGTGCCAGCTCACCACGAACGGTAGAGACAAAAGGTGAGCAGTTCTTC
TRBD2,TRBV18,TRBJ2-3,few,CASSPGSGRSETQYF,TGTGCCAGCTCACCAGGGAGCGGGAGATCGGAAACGCAGTATTTT
NA,TRBV15,TRBJ1-5,NA,CATSSQYSNQPQHF,TGTGCCACCAGCAGCCAGTATAGCAATCAGCCCCAGCATTTT
NA,TRBV6-6,TRBJ1-6,NA,CASSPVPPGHLSSYNSPLHF,TGTGCCAGCAGTCCCGTCCCCCCGGGACACCTGAGCTCCTATAATTCACCCCTCCACTTT
NA,TRBV28,TRBJ1-1,NA,CASRSPQGGDTEAFF,TGTGCCAGCAGATCTCCCCAGGGTGGGGACACTGAAGCTTTCTTT
NA,TRBV19,TRBJ1-5,NA,CASAGKTKGNQPQHF,TGTGCCAGTGCCGGGAAGACGAAGGGCAATCAGCCCCAGCATTTT
NA,TRBV12-2,TRBJ1-5,NA,CASRLRTVNQPQHF,TGTGCAAGTCGCCTTCGGACAGTCAATCAGCCCCAGCATTTT
TRBD2,TRBV7-9,TRBJ2-1,NA,CASSLAGGPDNEQFF,TGTGCCAGCAGCTTGGCGGGAGGGCCGGACAATGAGCAGTTCTTC
TRBD2,TRBV6-6,TRBJ2-7,NA,CASSAPRSGRVNEQYF,TGTGCCAGCAGCGCCCCAAGGAGCGGGAGGGTGAACGAGCAGTACTTC
NA,TRBV5-1,TRBJ2-2,NA,CASSLWQNTGELFF,TGCGCCAGCAGCTTGTGGCAGAACACCGGGGAGCTGTTTTTT
TRBD2,TRBV7-2,TRBJ2-3,NA,CASSSRGGAGEGADTQYF,TGTGCCAGCAGCTCCCGAGGAGGAGCGGGAGAGGGGGCAGATACGCAGTATTTT
TRBD2,TRBV27,TRBJ2-5,NA,CASSSSGLVGTQYF,TGTGCCAGCAGTTCTTCCGGACTAGTAGGGACCCAGTACTTC
NA,TRBV14,TRBJ2-1,NA,CASSQVGGLDPQKQFF,TGTGCCAGCAGCCAAGTAGGAGGACTTGACCCCCAGAAACAGTTCTTC
TRBD2,TRBV18,TRBJ2-7,NA,CASSPPGLAGLYEQYF,TGTGCCAGCTCACCACCGGGGCTAGCGGGCCTCTACGAGCAGTACTTC
NA,TRBV7-2,TRBJ1-5,NA,CASSLEFRGNQPQHF,TGTGCCAGCAGCTTAGAATTCAGGGGCAATCAGCCCCAGCATTTT
NA,TRBV5-1,TRBJ1-3,NA,CASKHTADSGNTIYF,TGCGCCAGCAAACATACAGCGGACTCTGGAAACACCATATATTTT
NA,TRBV28,TRBJ1-5,NA,CASRTKTEYSNQPQHF,TGTGCCAGCAGGACGAAGACAGAGTATAGCAATCAGCCCCAGCATTTT
NA,TRBV15,TRBJ1-1,NA,CATSGRLMNTEAFF,TGTGCCACCAGCGGGAGGCTCATGAACACTGAAGCTTTCTTT
NA,TRBV11-2,TRBJ1-4,NA,CASSLAGGSFNEKLFF,TGTGCCAGCAGCTTAGCGGGGGGGTCCTTCAATGAAAAACTGTTTTTT
NA,TRBV6-6,TRBJ2-4,once,CASSPTNLAKNIQYF,TGTGCCAGCAGCCCCACGAACTTAGCCAAAAACATTCAGTACTTC
TRBD2,TRBV5-1,TRBJ2-3,NA,CASSFNGRTDTQYF,TGCGCCAGCAGCTTCAACGGGAGGACAGATACGCAGTATTTT
TRBD2,TRBV11-3,TRBJ2-1,NA,CASSLRGAGGYNEQFF,TGTGCCAGCAGCCTGCGCGGGGCGGGAGGGTACAATGAGCAGTTCTTC
TRBD1,TRBV4-1,TRBJ1-2,once,CASSQDPQGAEYGYTF,TGCGCCAGCAGCCAAGATCCGCAGGGGGCAGAGTATGGCTACACCTTC
TRBD2,TRBV14,TRBJ2-2,NA,CASSQHGGGRSGELFF,TGTGCCAGCAGCCAACATGGCGGGGGGCGTTCCGGGGAGCTGTTTTTT
NA,TRBV4-3,TRBJ1-2,NA,CASSQVPQYGYTF,TGCGCCAGCAGCCAAGTCCCACAATATGGCTACACCTTC
NA,TRBV28,TRBJ2-7,NA,CASSLAGPAYEQYF,TGTGCCAGCAGTTTAGCGGGACCTGCCTACGAGCAGTACTTC
NA,TRBV10-3,TRBJ2-1,NA,CAIEDRNNEQFF,TGTGCCATCGAGGACAGAAACAATGAGCAGTTCTTC
TRBD2,TRBV5-1,TRBJ2-2,NA,CATSGGHTGELFF,TGCGCCACCTCGGGGGGGCACACCGGGGAGCTGTTTTTT
TRBD2,TRBV6-5,TRBJ2-1,NA,CASSYRLAVYNEQFF,TGTGCCAGCAGTTACCGGCTAGCGGTATACAATGAGCAGTTCTTC
NA,TRBV7-6,TRBJ2-1,NA,CASSRAGTNEQFF,TGTGCCAGCAGCCGGGCGGGGACGAATGAGCAGTTCTTC
TRBD1,TRBV28,TRBJ1-5,NA,CASTIGGTGGNQPQHF,TGTGCCAGCACAATAGGGGGGACAGGGGGTAATCAGCCCCAGCATTTT
NA,TRBV2,TRBJ2-3,NA,CASSGWADTQYF,TGTGCCAGCAGTGGTTGGGCGGATACGCAGTATTTT
TRBD1,TRBV11-2,TRBJ1-4,few,CASSLGGQVQEKLFF,TGTGCCAGCAGCTTAGGGGGACAGGTCCAAGAAAAACTGTTTTTT
NA,TRBV30,TRBJ2-1,NA,CAWSRGRSSYNEQFF,TGTGCCTGGAGTCGGGGGAGGAGCTCCTACAATGAGCAGTTCTTC
NA,TRBV5-1,TRBJ1-2,NA,CASSPTVSGDGYTF,TGCGCCAGCAGCCCGACAGTATCAGGGGATGGCTACACCTTC
TRBD2,TRBV10-1,TRBJ2-3,many,CASSDAAGGSDTQYF,TGCGCCAGCAGTGACGCCGCGGGAGGTTCAGATACGCAGTATTTT
NA,TRBV5-4,TRBJ1-6,NA,CASSLAGRGYNSPLHF,TGTGCCAGCAGCTTGGCCGGACGGGGCTATAATTCACCCCTCCACTTT
TRBD1,TRBV5-5,TRBJ1-4,NA,CASSSADRDRGGEKLFF,TGTGCCAGCAGCTCCGCAGATAGGGACAGGGGAGGGGAAAAACTGTTTTTT
NA,TRBV12-3/TRBV12-4,TRBJ1-1,NA,CASSLGLNTEAFF,TGTGCCAGCAGTTTAGGGCTGAACACTGAAGCTTTCTTT
TRBD1,TRBV18,TRBJ1-1,NA,CASSPRYGTEGAFF,TGTGCCAGCTCACCACGATATGGGACAGAGGGAGCTTTCTTT
TRBD2,TRBV7-2,TRBJ2-3,NA,CASSPSTSGRVDTQYF,TGTGCCAGCAGCCCATCGACTAGCGGGAGGGTAGATACGCAGTATTTT
TRBD2,TRBV4-1,TRBJ2-3,NA,CASSPWTSGSNTQYF,TGCGCCAGCAGTCCTTGGACTAGCGGGAGTAATACGCAGTATTTT
NA,TRBV12-1,TRBJ2-5,NA,CASSPRVGEETQYF,TGTGCCAGCAGCCCGAGGGTGGGAGAAGAGACCCAGTACTTC
TRBD2,TRBV6-4,TRBJ2-2,NA,CASSPAGLAGTGELFF,TGTGCCAGCAGTCCCGCCGGACTAGCGGGCACCGGGGAGCTGTTTTTT